A selection of T cell receptor beta chains follows, all from one sample in a study of shared clonotypes between healthy human individuals. Clones were read by immunoSEQ multiplex PCR, and TCRdb kept only the in-frame ones, dropping some. This sample has fewer than 3 million clones; 85% to 95% occur once, and the top ten carry 0.3% to 0.4%. The sequenced material came from naive CD4+ T cells from PBMCs. The receptor source for this set is a man between 18 and 29 years old in good health. Some clones in this sample may be carry-over from other donors' samples. The CDR3 runs from the conserved cysteine through the conserved F or W. The D gene is left open where the match is weak. For some rows the clone size is stated as once, few or many, or as a class when expanded; others skip it.

.,TRBJ2-4,.,TRBV9,TGTGCCAGCAGCCCCCGTGGGGAGCTCTGGGACATTCAGTACTTC,CASSPRGELWDIQYF
.,TRBJ2-2,.,TRBV2,TGTGCCAGCAGCCAGGACTATACCGGGGAGCTGTTTTTT,CASSQDYTGELFF
.,TRBJ2-5,TRBD2,TRBV28,TGTGCCAGCAGTCCCGGGACTAGTTTGGAGACCCAGTACTTC,CASSPGTSLETQYF
.,TRBJ2-5,TRBD2,TRBV15,TGTGCCACCAGCATAAGCGGGACTAGCGGGGAGACCCAGTACTTC,CATSISGTSGETQYF
.,TRBJ2-3,TRBD2,TRBV5-1,TGCGCCAGCAGCTACAGACTAGCGGGCAGTGGAGATACGCAGTATTTT,CASSYRLAGSGDTQYF
.,TRBJ2-3,TRBD1,TRBV5-1,TGCGCCAGCAGCTTGAGGGGGCGACAGGGGGCTACAGATACGCAGTATTTT,CASSLRGRQGATDTQYF
.,TRBJ2-7,.,TRBV5-1,TGCGCCAGCAGCTTGGGGGGGACTGGCCGAGCTGGCGAGCAGTACTTC,CASSLGGTGRAGEQYF
.,TRBJ2-2,.,TRBV7-6,TGTGCCAGCAGCTTACTCGGTGCAATGAACACCGGGGAGCTGTTTTTT,CASSLLGAMNTGELFF
.,TRBJ2-1,.,TRBV5-1,TGCGCCAGCAGCTTGGAGGTGGGGTTGGGTCATGAGCAGTTCTTC,CASSLEVGLGHEQFF
.,TRBJ2-2,TRBD1,TRBV25-1,TGTGCCAGCAGTCGGTTGAGGGGACAGGGGTCGCCCGGGGAGCTGTTTTTT,CASSRLRGQGSPGELFF
.,TRBJ2-7,TRBD1,TRBV7-9,TGTGCCAGCAGCTCAGGGCGGACAGGGGGCGAGCAGTACTTC,CASSSGRTGGEQYF
.,TRBJ1-4,TRBD1,TRBV7-9,TGTGCCAGCAGCCGCACAGGGACAGCCACCCAGGAGGGAAAACTGTTTTTT,CASSRTGTATQEGKLFF
.,TRBJ2-7,.,TRBV9,TGTGCCAGCAGCGTAGGGTGGGGCGAGCAGTACTTC,CASSVGWGEQYF
.,TRBJ1-2,TRBD1,TRBV28,TGTGCCAGCAGTCGGCGGGGGACAGGGGATGGCTACACCTTC,CASSRRGTGDGYTF
.,TRBJ1-2,TRBD1,TRBV9,TGTGCCAGCAGCCCAACCTCACAGGGGGCAGCGTATGGCTACACCTTC,CASSPTSQGAAYGYTF
.,TRBJ2-2,.,TRBV7-9,TGTGCCAGCAGCCCTCTGGGGCCAACCGGGGAGCTGTTTTTT,CASSPLGPTGELFF
.,TRBJ2-3,.,TRBV28,TGTGCCAGCGGACAGCCTAGAACAGATACGCAGTATTTT,CASGQPRTDTQYF
.,TRBJ2-3,.,TRBV6-5,TGTGCCAGCAGTTACTCGATACAGGGGAGGGGGGGGCAGTATTTT,CASSYSIQGRGGQYF
.,TRBJ2-7,TRBD1,TRBV18,TGTGCCAGCTCACCACCGGGACAGAACTCTCCCGAGCAGTACTTC,CASSPPGQNSPEQYF
.,TRBJ1-2,.,TRBV19,TGTGCCAGTAGGATCGGCGAGGGGAACTATGGCTACACCTTC,CASRIGEGNYGYTF
few,TRBJ2-7,TRBD2,TRBV9,TGTGCCAGCAGTCGGGAGGTTTCCTACGAGCAGTACTTC,CASSREVSYEQYF
.,TRBJ1-1,TRBD1,TRBV11-2,TGTGCCAGCAGCTTGAAACAGGGGGCTGAAGCTTTCTTT,CASSLKQGAEAFF
.,TRBJ1-3,.,TRBV6-1,TGTGCCAGCAGTGAAGCATCCGGCAGTGCTGGAAACACCATATATTTT,CASSEASGSAGNTIYF
.,TRBJ2-5,.,TRBV6-6,TGTGCCAGCAGTTTCCGAACAGGTTCCCCGCAAGAGACCCAGTACTTC,CASSFRTGSPQETQYF
.,TRBJ2-5,TRBD2,TRBV28,TGTGCCAGCAGTTTAGGGTCGGGTAGCGGGAGGGAAGAGACCCAGTACTTC,CASSLGSGSGREETQYF
.,TRBJ2-5,TRBD2,TRBV7-3,TGTGCCAGCAGCTCTCCGGGACTAGCAGGACAAGAGACCCAGTACTTC,CASSSPGLAGQETQYF
.,TRBJ2-3,TRBD2,TRBV19,TGTGCCAGTAGCGTTCTAGGGACTAGAATCCCAGATACGCAGTATTTT,CASSVLGTRIPDTQYF
.,TRBJ2-7,.,TRBV18,TGTGCCAGCTCACCGCCAGGGCTAGCCTACGAGCAGTACTTC,CASSPPGLAYEQYF
once,TRBJ2-2,TRBD2,TRBV18,TGTGCCAGCGATCGATTAGCGGGAGATATCGGGGAGCTGTTTTTT,CASDRLAGDIGELFF
.,TRBJ2-1,TRBD2,TRBV6-6,TGTGCCAGCACCATGACTAGCGGGAGTAGGAATGAGCAGTTCTTC,CASTMTSGSRNEQFF
.,TRBJ2-7,.,TRBV11-3,TGTGCCAGCAGCTTAGATTCAGTGGGAACCTCCTACGAGCAGTACTTC,CASSLDSVGTSYEQYF
.,TRBJ2-7,.,TRBV7-2,TGTGCCAGCGTCTGGCGGCAGGGAGAATTCGAGCAGTACTTC,CASVWRQGEFEQYF
.,TRBJ2-1,.,TRBV5-1,TGCGCCAGCAGCAGGGACCCAGCGGTGGATGAGCAGTTCTTC,CASSRDPAVDEQFF
.,TRBJ1-5,.,TRBV5-1,TGCGCCAGCAGCTTGGGGCCGTTACAGCCCCAGCATTTT,CASSLGPLQPQHF
once,TRBJ2-7,.,TRBV28,TGTGCCAGCAGCCCCCTGGATTTCCAGTCCTACGAGCAGTACTTC,CASSPLDFQSYEQYF
.,TRBJ1-1,.,TRBV11-3,TGTGCCAGCAGCCTGACAGGGAACACTGAAGCTTTCTTT,CASSLTGNTEAFF
.,TRBJ2-2,.,TRBV6-5,TGTGCCAGCAGTTACTCGGGGGACCCGACTCCCGGGGAGCTGTTTTTT,CASSYSGDPTPGELFF
.,TRBJ1-1,.,TRBV7-8,TGTGCCAGCAGGAGAGGGGCGACTGAAGCTTTCTTT,CASRRGATEAFF
.,TRBJ2-1,.,TRBV4-1,TGCGCCAGCAGCCAAGTCCCGACAGGCCAAGGGAATGAGCAGTTCTTC,CASSQVPTGQGNEQFF
few,TRBJ2-1,TRBD1,TRBV19,TGTGCCAGTAGTTGGAGGACAGGCTACAATGAGCAGTTCTTC,CASSWRTGYNEQFF
.,TRBJ1-5,.,TRBV6-6,TGTGCCAGCAGGACCGGCAATCAGCCCCAGCATTTT,CASRTGNQPQHF
.,TRBJ1-2,.,TRBV5-6,TGTGCCAGCAGCTTGTTAGCGGATTATGGCTACACCTTC,CASSLLADYGYTF
.,TRBJ2-5,.,TRBV28,TGTGCCAGCAGTTCAGGGGAGACCCAGTACTTC,CASSSGETQYF
many,TRBJ1-5,.,TRBV28,TGTGCCAGCAGTTTGCGGAATCAGCCCCAGCATTTT,CASSLRNQPQHF
.,TRBJ1-4,.,TRBV27,TGTGCCAGCAGTCGCGCGAGGGTGGTGGGGAAACTGTTTTTT,CASSRARVVGKLFF
.,TRBJ2-3,.,TRBV7-3,TGTGCCAGCAGCTTAGGACTAAACACAGATACGCAGTATTTT,CASSLGLNTDTQYF
.,TRBJ1-2,TRBD1,TRBV6-1,TGTGCCAGCCGGGATAGGGACAGGCAAAATGGCTACACCTTC,CASRDRDRQNGYTF
.,TRBJ2-1,TRBD2,TRBV28,TGTGCCAGCGGACTAGAGTTGAATGAGCAGTTCTTC,CASGLELNEQFF
.,TRBJ1-5,.,TRBV6-1,TGTGCCAGCAGTTTACGGGATAGCAATCAGCCCCAGCATTTT,CASSLRDSNQPQHF